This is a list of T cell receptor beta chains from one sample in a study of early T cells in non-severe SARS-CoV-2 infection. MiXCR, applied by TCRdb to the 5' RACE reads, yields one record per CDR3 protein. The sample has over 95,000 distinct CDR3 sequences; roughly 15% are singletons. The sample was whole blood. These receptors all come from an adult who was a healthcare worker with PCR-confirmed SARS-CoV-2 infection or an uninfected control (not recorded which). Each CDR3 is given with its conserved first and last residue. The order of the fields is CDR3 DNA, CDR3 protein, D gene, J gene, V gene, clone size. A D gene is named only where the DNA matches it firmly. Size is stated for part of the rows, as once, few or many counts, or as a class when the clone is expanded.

TGTGCCAGCTCACCACCGAGTTTATCTGAAGCTTTCTTT CASSPPSLSEAFF - TRBJ1-1 TRBV18 few
TGTGCCAGCAGTTCCACCCTCGGTAAAGAGACCCAGTACTTC CASSSTLGKETQYF - TRBJ2-5 TRBV27 few
TGTGCCAGCAGCTTCACTTCCACCGGGGAGCTGTTTTTT CASSFTSTGELFF - TRBJ2-2 TRBV28 -
TGCAGTGCTAGAGATAACAAGAGCTCCTATAATTCACCCCTCCACTTT CSARDNKSSYNSPLHF - TRBJ1-6 TRBV20-1 -
TGTGCCAGCAGTTTGTACAACAGGGGAAGGAATAATTCACCCCTCCACTTT CASSLYNRGRNNSPLHF TRBD1 TRBJ1-6 TRBV27 -
TGTGCCAGCAGCTGGGACAGAAACAATGAGCAGTTCTTC CASSWDRNNEQFF TRBD1 TRBJ2-1 TRBV7-8 -
TGTGCCAGCAGGGTTAGGGACAGTGTTTTCTCTGGGGCCAACGTCCTGACTTTC CASRVRDSVFSGANVLTF TRBD1 TRBJ2-6 TRBV6-2/TRBV6-3 -
TGTGCCAGCAGGATCTTAGGGGGCAGCAATCAGCCCCAGCATTTT CASRILGGSNQPQHF TRBD1 TRBJ1-5 TRBV28 -
TGTGCCAGCAGTGGACAGGGACTCGACAATGAGCAGTTCTTC CASSGQGLDNEQFF TRBD1 TRBJ2-1 TRBV11-3 -
TGTGCCAGCAACTCGGGACAGGGGGCTTTTAGGGACACTGAAGCTTTCTTT CASNSGQGAFRDTEAFF TRBD1 TRBJ1-1 TRBV2 few
TGCAGTGCTGGAACCGGGACAGGCTCTATGAGCACAGATACGCAGTATTTT CSAGTGTGSMSTDTQYF TRBD1 TRBJ2-3 TRBV20-1 few
TGTGCCTGGAGTGTACAACTGCAAGGCTACGAGCAGTACTTC CAWSVQLQGYEQYF - TRBJ2-7 TRBV30 once
TGTGCCAGCAGCTCCGTGACCGGGACAGGGGATTCCTACGAGCAGTACTTC CASSSVTGTGDSYEQYF TRBD1 TRBJ2-7 TRBV13 few
TGTGCCAGCAGCTCTGTCCCCACTGAAGCTTTCTTT CASSSVPTEAFF - TRBJ1-1 TRBV27 few
TGTGCCAGCAGGTTTACTAGCGCTAGCACAGATACGCAGTATTTT CASRFTSASTDTQYF TRBD2 TRBJ2-3 TRBV28 -
TGTGCCAGTAGTTCCCAACAGGGGAGCAATCAGCCCCAGCATTTT CASSSQQGSNQPQHF TRBD1 TRBJ1-5 TRBV19 -
TGTGCCAGCAGTTACGGAGGACAGGGGTCAGGTTATAGCTACACCTTC CASSYGGQGSGYSYTF TRBD1 TRBJ1-2 TRBV6-6 many
TGTGCCAGCAGCCATGACACTTCCTACAATGAGCAGTTCTTC CASSHDTSYNEQFF - TRBJ2-1 TRBV11-3 -
TGTGCCAGCAGTTTACGGGGGGGCCAGTCGGAGACCCAGTACTTC CASSLRGGQSETQYF TRBD2 TRBJ2-5 TRBV6-2/TRBV6-3 -
TGTGCCAGCAGTTCGGGACTAGCGGGGGGGAACGAGCAGTACTTC CASSSGLAGGNEQYF TRBD2 TRBJ2-7 TRBV28 -
TGTGCCAGCAGCTCCCTGGCCACACTGGGGGGCTATGGCTACACCTTC CASSSLATLGGYGYTF - TRBJ1-2 TRBV13 -
TGTGCCAGCAGCCCTGTCCCGCCGGACACCGGGGAGCTGTTTTTT CASSPVPPDTGELFF - TRBJ2-2 TRBV12-3/TRBV12-4 few
TGTGCCAGTAATCCGTTCTCTGGAAACACCATATATTTT CASNPFSGNTIYF - TRBJ1-3 TRBV19 -
TGCAGTGCAAGACGTAAGGGAGACCCCCTCTACGAGCAGTACTTC CSARRKGDPLYEQYF - TRBJ2-7 TRBV20-1 few
TGCGCCAGCAGCTCGGACGGGGGTGCGTCTAATGAAAAACTGTTTTTT CASSSDGGASNEKLFF - TRBJ1-4 TRBV5-1 -
TGTGCCAGCAGTTTATGGGCAGGGAAGGCCTACGAGCAGTACTTC CASSLWAGKAYEQYF - TRBJ2-7 TRBV28 many